A single sample is the source of the 28 T cell receptor beta chains below, sequenced in a study of blood T cell repertoires in COVID-19. Clones were sequenced by immunoSEQ multiplex PCR, and TCRdb holds only the in-frame ones, with some missing. The sample includes some 35,000 clones, around nine tenths seen only once; the top ten take approximately 20%. Sequencing used peripheral blood. The receptors were sampled from a man in his sixties or seventies with acute or convalescent COVID-19.

The rearrangement uses TRBV9 and TRBJ2-7; perhaps TRBD1 as D (6 bases). In germline, CDR1 is SGDLS, CDR2 YYNGEE. Trimming took off 8 bases at V and 6 bases at J, with 15 bases between the two ends. The CDR3 has 12 amino acids. The DNA for the CDR3 is TGTGCCAGTCAGGGGAGATCGGGCGAGCAGTACTTC. Its protein is CASQGRSGEQYF.

The rearrangement links TRBV4-1 to TRBJ1-2; possible D gene TRBD1, 6 bases. The CDR3 has 17 residues. Germline-derived CDR1 and CDR2 are MGHRA and YSYEKL. The V and J ends lost 1 base and 0 bases respectively, with 15 bases between them. CDR3 residues: CASSQVGQKPTNYGYTF. CDR3 DNA sequence: TGCGCCAGCAGCCAAGTAGGACAGAAACCCACTAACTATGGCTACACCTTC.

This chain links TRBV9 with TRBJ2-7; TRBD2 might be the D (6 bases). The CDR3 extends over 16 amino acids. The germline V gene has CDR1 SGDLS and CDR2 YYNGEE. V was shortened by 2 bases and J by 3 bases, with 18 bases between the two germline ends. This chain's CDR3 is CASSVRRDSSLYEQYF. DNA of the CDR3: TGTGCCAGCAGCGTCCGACGGGACTCTTCACTCTACGAGCAGTACTTC.

This clone was counted a single time. The chain links TRBV5-4 to TRBJ2-1, with 8 bases aligning to TRBD2. From germline, CDR1 is SGHNT and CDR2 YYREEE (reference sequence). Trimming removed 4 bases from V and 10 bases from J; junction bases left unmatched: 16. The CDR3 consists of 16 residues. The CDR3 here is CASSPEGTRAGTEQFF. CDR3 sequence (DNA): TGTGCCAGCAGCCCCGAGGGGACTAGGGCCGGAACGGAGCAGTTCTTC.

This sequence joins TRBV5-4 and TRBJ2-3, with D possibly being TRBD2 (6 bases). The CDR3 has 14 amino acids. CDR1 is SGHNT and CDR2 is YYREEE in the germline V gene (reference sequence). V was cut by 0 bases and J by 2 bases, with 7 bases left in between. CDR3 in DNA: TGTGCCAGCAGCTTGGGGACTACCACAGATACGCAGTATTTT. It specifies CASSLGTTTDTQYF.

This clone was counted once. The chain has TRBV7-2 and TRBJ1-1; 7 bases map to TRBD1. The V gene end was trimmed by 5 bases and the J gene end by 6 bases; junction bases not matched to a gene: 9. Germline V gene sequence: CDR1 SGHTA, CDR2 FQGNSA. CDR3 length: 14 amino acids. CDR3 sequence reads: CASSRLSGTAEAFF. CDR3 in DNA: TGTGCCAGCAGCCGCCTGTCCGGGACAGCTGAAGCTTTCTTT.

The rearrangement uses TRBV6-2 or TRBV6-3 and TRBJ2-6; D is unclear. Germline loops: CDR1 MNHEY, CDR2 SVGEGT. The CDR3 loop spans 16 amino acids. V dropped 0 bases and J dropped 2 bases, with 8 bases sitting between them. This CDR3 reads CASSYSLEAGANVLTF. CDR3 sequence (DNA): TGTGCCAGCAGTTACTCGCTAGAGGCTGGGGCCAACGTCCTGACTTTC.

The chain carries TRBV2 and TRBJ1-6; D not certain. This CDR3 spans 14 amino acids. Trimming pared 6 bases from V and 7 bases from J, leaving 13 bases between. From germline, CDR1 is SNHLY and CDR2 FYNNEI. The CDR3 region is CASSDKTGNSPLHF. The CDR3 nucleotides read TGTGCCAGCAGCGATAAGACGGGGAATTCACCCCTCCACTTT.

The chain carries TRBV28 and TRBJ1-2, with 8 bases identical to TRBD1. CDR3 size: 15 residues. With V trimmed by 4 bases and J by 4 bases, 8 bases remained unmatched. Germline V gene lookup returns CDR1 MDHEN and CDR2 SYDVKM. The CDR3 region has the DNA TGTGCCAGCAGTTCCCCGGGACAGGAAGGCTATGGCTACACCTTC. Protein: CASSSPGQEGYGYTF.

The rearrangement uses TRBV7-3 and TRBJ2-3; maybe TRBD2 (5 bases). The CDR3 loop spans 15 amino acids. Trimming left V 2 bases short and J 0 bases short, with 9 bases between. Germline-derived CDR1 and CDR2 are SGHTA and FQGTGA. The chain's CDR3 is CASSLAGASTDTQYF. The CDR3 bases are TGTGCCAGCAGCTTAGCGGGTGCTAGCACAGATACGCAGTATTTT.

The chain joins TRBV25-1 to TRBJ1-2, with D unresolved. Trimming cost V 2 bases and J 6 bases, with 13 bases left between them. CDR3 length equals 14 residues. Germline CDR1 is MGHDK and CDR2 is SYGVNS. CDR3 amino acids: CASSEKGVINGYTF. CDR3 DNA: TGTGCCAGCAGTGAAAAGGGAGTGATTAATGGCTACACCTTC.

The CDR3 nucleotides read TGTGCCAGCAGCTTCACAGGGTCACCCCTCCACTTT. Protein: CASSFTGSPLHF. V is TRBV5-8 and J is TRBJ1-6; D is perhaps TRBD1 (6 bases). CDR1 and CDR2 from the germline V gene are SGHTS and YDEGEE. The CDR3 sequence is 12 residues long. The V and J ends lost 2 bases and 10 bases respectively, with 7 bases between them.

The chain has TRBV7-2 and TRBJ2-7; 11 bases are shared with TRBD2. J was trimmed by 3 bases and V by 3 bases; bases with no gene match: 7. The CDR3 runs to 16 residues. The germline V gene encodes CDR1 SGHTA and CDR2 FQGNSA. The CDR3 coding sequence is TGTGCCAGCAGCTTGGCCACTAGCGGGAGCAGCTACGAGCAGTACTTC. Residues: CASSLATSGSSYEQYF.

The chain is built from TRBV5-1 and TRBJ2-1; no clear D gene. There are 15 residues in the CDR3. The ends were cut back, 4 bases at V and 6 bases at J, with 17 bases in the middle. Germline V gene lookup returns CDR1 SGHRS and CDR2 YFSETQ. CDR3 nucleotides: TGCGCCAGCAGCGAAGAAGTAGCCGGTCTCAATGAGCAGTTCTTC. It encodes CASSEEVAGLNEQFF.

The chain combines TRBV19 with TRBJ2-7; TRBD2 agrees at 7 bases. The germline gives CDR1 LNHDA, CDR2 SQIVND (reference sequence). J was trimmed by 4 bases and V by 2 bases; bases with no gene match: 8. CDR3 length: 15 amino acids. The CDR3 nucleotides read TGTGCCAGTAGTATATCGGGCGGGAGTCGATACGAGCAGTACTTC. Amino acids: CASSISGGSRYEQYF.

J is TRBJ1-1 and V is TRBV4-3; no firm D call. V lost 0 bases and J lost 5, with 13 bases in between. The CDR3 length is 15 residues. Per the germline V gene, CDR1 is LGHNA and CDR2 is YSLEER. CDR3 nucleotides: TGCGCCAGCAGCCAAGAACCGGGTGGGAGGACTGAAGCTTTCTTT. It translates to CASSQEPGGRTEAFF.

V and J are TRBV27 and TRBJ2-3; D not resolved. Germline CDR1 and CDR2: MNHEY and SMNVEV (reference sequence). The CDR3 consists of 13 residues. V lost 0 bases, J lost 6 bases, and 7 bases lay in between. DNA for the CDR3: TGTGCCAGCAGTTTATCTAGCATCGATACGCAGTATTTT. Translated: CASSLSSIDTQYF.

The V and J genes are TRBV5-4 and TRBJ2-3, with 7 positions matching TRBD1. The CDR3 runs to 15 residues. V trimming: 5 bases; J trimming: 3 bases; junction bases outside the gene matches: 9. From germline, CDR1 is SGHNT and CDR2 YYREEE (reference sequence). The CDR3 DNA follows: TGTGCCAGCAGACGCCGGGACAGAGGGACAGATACGCAGTATTTT. Its protein is CASRRRDRGTDTQYF.

The V gene is TRBV6-2 or TRBV6-3, the J gene TRBJ2-3, with TRBD2 matching over 8 bases. The germline gives CDR1 MNHEY, CDR2 SVGEGT. J lost 0 bases, V lost 2 bases, and 1 base had no gene match. The CDR3 contains 15 residues. This chain's CDR3 is CASSYASGSTDTQYF. Written as DNA, the CDR3 is TGTGCCAGCAGTTACGCTAGCGGGAGCACAGATACGCAGTATTTT.

J is TRBJ2-2 and V is TRBV5-1; tentatively, D is TRBD2 (6 bases). CDR3 size: 14 residues. V gave up 7 bases and J gave up 2 bases, with 12 bases separating them. Germline V gene lookup returns CDR1 SGHRS and CDR2 YFSETQ. The CDR3 DNA sequence: TGCGCCAGCTTTGCGGGGACCAACACCGGGGAGCTGTTTTTT. As protein: CASFAGTNTGELFF. Using reference TRBV5-1 and TRBJ2-2 for the parts outside the CDR3, the full variable domain is KAGVTQTPRYLIKTRGQQVTLSCSPISGHRSVSWYQQTPGQGLQFLFEYFSETQRNKGNFPGRFSGRQFSNSRSEMNVSTLELGDSALYLCASFAGTNTGELFFGEGSRLTVL.

The genes are TRBV10-3 and TRBJ2-1; TRBD2 matches 11 bases. The CDR3 totals 15 residues. Trimming removed 6 bases from V and 4 bases from J; junction bases left unmatched: 5. Germline V lookup: CDR1 ENHRY, CDR2 SYGVKD. The CDR3 protein is CAISQLAGEYNEQFF. CDR3 nucleotide sequence: TGTGCCATCAGCCAACTAGCGGGAGAATACAATGAGCAGTTCTTC.

The chain recombines TRBV3-1 (or the pseudogene TRBV3-2) with TRBJ2-3; weak D call: TRBD2 (6 bases). There are 15 residues in the CDR3. Germline CDR1 is LGHDT and CDR2 is YNNKEL (reference sequence). V was clipped by 4 bases and J by 4 bases, with 15 bases between them. CDR3 residues: CASSPGTSPPDTQYF. Written as DNA, the CDR3 is TGTGCCAGCAGCCCCGGGACTTCCCCCCCAGATACGCAGTATTTT.

In the case of this clone: One junction end disagrees with the germline gene, perhaps due to a read error. The chain couples TRBV5-6 to TRBJ1-4; D remains ambiguous. CDR1 SGHDT and CDR2 YYEEEE come from the germline V gene. There are 12 residues in the CDR3. The CDR3, as DNA: TGTGCCAGCAGCTCCCGGTTGTCCCCCCATATGTTT. Its translation is CASSSRLSPHMF.

This sequence joins TRBV9 and TRBJ1-4; weak D call: TRBD1 (5 bases). Germline CDR1 reads SGDLS; CDR2 reads YYNGEE. The CDR3 spans 13 residues. With 3 bases removed from V and 6 bases from J, the gap between germline ends came to 9 bases. The CDR3 is CASSAAGDEKLFF. As DNA, the CDR3 is TGTGCCAGCAGCGCCGCGGGGGATGAAAAACTGTTTTTT.

The DNA of the CDR3 is TGTGCCAGCAGGCCCGGGAGCGGGATAAACAATGAGCAGTTCTTC. Translating gives CASRPGSGINNEQFF. The V gene is TRBV6-5, the J gene TRBJ2-1, with 7 bases lining up with TRBD2. Trimming removed 6 bases from V and 5 bases from J; junction bases left unmatched: 10. The CDR3 spans 15 residues. CDR1 is MNHEY and CDR2 is SVGAGI in the germline V gene.

The chain carries TRBV24-1 and TRBJ2-7, with 8 bases aligning to TRBD1. The germline V gene encodes CDR1 KGHDR and CDR2 SFDVKD. With 2 bases clipped from V and 3 bases from J, the junction kept 8 bases outside the gene matches. The CDR3 covers 16 residues. The CDR3 DNA follows: TGTGCCACCAGTGATTCCCTGGGGACAGGACACTACGAGCAGTACTTC. This sequence encodes CATSDSLGTGHYEQYF.

The chain recombines TRBV3-1 (or the pseudogene TRBV3-2) with TRBJ2-7; 9 positions agree with TRBD1. This CDR3 region has 15 residues. CDR1 and CDR2 from the germline V gene are LGHDT and YNNKEL (reference sequence). The junction had 8 bases not matched to a gene; V was cut back by 4 bases and J by 4 bases. For the CDR3, the DNA is TGTGCCAGCAGCCCCGAAAGGACAGGGGTTTACGAGCAGTACTTC. The encoded protein is CASSPERTGVYEQYF.

This chain links TRBV11-1 with TRBJ2-1, with 10 bases matching TRBD2. This CDR3 spans 16 amino acids. Trimming cost V 1 base and J 9 bases; bases outside gene matches: 9. The germline V gene encodes CDR1 SGHAT and CDR2 FQDESV (reference sequence). The CDR3 loop is CASSLEAPGLASEQFF. The DNA of the CDR3 is TGTGCCAGCAGCTTAGAAGCACCGGGACTAGCGAGTGAGCAGTTCTTC.